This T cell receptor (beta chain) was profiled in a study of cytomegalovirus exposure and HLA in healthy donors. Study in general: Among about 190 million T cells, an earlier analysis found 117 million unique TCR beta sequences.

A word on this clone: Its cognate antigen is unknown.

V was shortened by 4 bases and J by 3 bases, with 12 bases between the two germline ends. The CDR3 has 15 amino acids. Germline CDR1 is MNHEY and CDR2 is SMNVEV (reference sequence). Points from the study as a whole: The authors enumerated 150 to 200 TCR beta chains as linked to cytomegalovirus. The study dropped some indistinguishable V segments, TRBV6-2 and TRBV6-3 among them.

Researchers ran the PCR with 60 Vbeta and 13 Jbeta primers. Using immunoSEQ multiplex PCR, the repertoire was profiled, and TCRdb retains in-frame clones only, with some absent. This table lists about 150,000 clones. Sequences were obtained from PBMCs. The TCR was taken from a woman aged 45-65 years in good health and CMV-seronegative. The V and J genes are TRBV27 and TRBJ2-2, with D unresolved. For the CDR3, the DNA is TGTGCCAGCAGTTACGAACCTCGGGACACCGGGGAGCTGTTTTTT. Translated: CASSYEPRDTGELFF.